A single T cell receptor beta chain is shown here with its context. This entry belongs to a study of cytomegalovirus exposure and HLA in healthy donors. PCR employed 60 Vbeta and 13 Jbeta primers. Sequencing was performed with immunoSEQ multiplex PCR; in TCRdb, only in-frame clones are kept and a portion is missing. The data contain approximately 190,000 clones, roughly 74% of them singletons. Sequenced: PBMCs. The TCR originated in a woman aged 30 to 39 in good health and CMV-seronegative.

This CDR3 reads CASSSGLAGYREQYF. The CDR3 DNA reads TGTGCCAGCAGCTCCGGACTAGCGGGATATCGGGAGCAGTACTTC. The gene calls are TRBV7-9 and TRBJ2-7, with 12 bases matching TRBD2. V trimming: 4 bases; J trimming: 7 bases; junction bases outside the gene matches: 8. This CDR3 comprises 15 residues. Looked up from germline, CDR1 is SEHNR and CDR2 is FQNEAQ (reference sequence). The full variable domain, completed using reference TRBV7-9 and TRBJ2-7, is DTGVSQNPRHKITKRGQNVTFRCDPISEHNRLYWYRQTLGQGPEFLTYFQNEAQLEKSRLLSDRFSAERPKGSFSTLEIQRTEQGDSAMYLCASSSGLAGYREQYFGPGTRLTVT.